The 23 T cell receptor beta chains listed next were all sequenced from one sample in a study of control samples from healthy donors and cancer patients. The repertoire was sequenced with immunoSEQ multiplex PCR; TCRdb's copy has only in-frame clones and lacks some. This table holds 150,000 or so clones, approximately 96% found once. Sequenced input: blood. The receptor source for this set is a man in his forties in good health.

V and J are TRBV7-6 and TRBJ1-4, with no clear D. The germline V and J ends were trimmed by 4 bases and 8 bases, with 14 bases remaining between them. The CDR3 sequence is 14 residues long. From germline, CDR1 is SGHVS and CDR2 FNYEAQ. CDR3 bases: TGTGCCAGCAGCTCGACTTACCGGGGAGAAAAACTGTTTTTT. Translation: CASSSTYRGEKLFF.

The chain joins TRBV9 to TRBJ1-2; D call uncertain. The ends were cut back, 1 base at V and 7 bases at J, with 17 bases in the middle. CDR1 is SGDLS, CDR2 YYNGEE, per germline. The CDR3 contains 15 residues. This CDR3 reads CASSVRKGTLCGYTF. CDR3 bases: TGTGCCAGCAGCGTAAGGAAGGGAACCTTATGTGGCTACACCTTC.

Concerning this clone: The sample holds other DNA sequences that translate to the same CDR3. The V call is TRBV4-1, the J call TRBJ2-7, with D uncertain. This CDR3 contains 14 residues. Germline V gene sequence: CDR1 MGHRA, CDR2 YSYEKL. Trimming left V 2 bases short and J 0 bases short, with 8 bases between. The CDR3 spells CASSQRESSYEQYF. CDR3 nucleotides: TGCGCCAGCAGCCAACGTGAAAGCTCCTACGAGCAGTACTTC.

The table lists this clone with a count of one. V gene TRBV27 combines with J gene TRBJ1-6; D is possibly TRBD1 (6 bases). CDR3 length: 14 amino acids. Germline V CDR1 and CDR2: MNHEY, SMNVEV (reference sequence). The V end was cut by 2 bases, the J end by 10 bases, with 12 bases between. The CDR3 here is CASSLVAGDSPLHF. For the CDR3, the DNA is TGTGCCAGCAGTTTAGTTGCAGGGGACTCACCCCTCCACTTT.

The rearrangement links TRBV25-1 to TRBJ1-2, with 8 bases aligning to TRBD1. CDR1 and CDR2 (germline): MGHDK, SYGVNS. With 4 bases clipped from V and 7 bases from J, the junction kept 8 bases outside the gene matches. The CDR3 extends over 14 amino acids. The CDR3 loop reads CASSADQGAGGYTF. The CDR3, as DNA: TGTGCCAGCAGTGCCGACCAGGGGGCAGGTGGCTACACCTTC.

This clone was recorded a few times. The chain is built from TRBV5-5 and TRBJ1-5; tentative D call: TRBD1 (6 bases). V was trimmed by 0 bases and J by 4 bases, leaving 14 bases between them. CDR1 is SGHKS, CDR2 YYEKEE, per germline (reference sequence). The CDR3 consists of 16 residues. The chain's CDR3 is CASSLVSGRGNQPQHF. CDR3 DNA: TGTGCCAGCAGCTTGGTTTCCGGGAGGGGGAATCAGCCCCAGCATTTT.

The CDR3 spells CASSETINYGYTF. Written as DNA, the CDR3 is TGTGCCAGCAGTGAAACAATAAACTATGGCTACACCTTC. The V and J genes are TRBV6-1 and TRBJ1-2, with no clear D. Between the trimmed V and J ends, which lost 2 bases and 2 bases, there was a span of 6 bases. From germline, CDR1 is MNHNS and CDR2 SASEGT. The CDR3 runs 13 residues.

A remark on this clone: The sample holds other DNA sequences that translate to the same CDR3. The chain couples TRBV19 to TRBJ1-5; D is unclear. This CDR3 comprises 13 residues. Trimming shortened V by 3 bases and J by 5 bases, and 8 bases separated the two germline ends. The germline CDR1 and CDR2 sequences are LNHDA and SQIVND (reference sequence). The CDR3 protein is CASSMSGDQPQHF. The DNA of the CDR3 is TGTGCCAGTAGTATGTCAGGTGATCAGCCCCAGCATTTT.

V usage is TRBV24-1 and J usage is TRBJ1-1; D gene uncertain. The CDR3 runs to 13 residues. The V and J ends lost 4 bases and 0 bases respectively, with 5 bases between them. From germline, CDR1 is KGHDR and CDR2 SFDVKD. CDR3 sequence (DNA): TGTGCCACCAGTGACCAGATGAACACTGAAGCTTTCTTT. This translates into CATSDQMNTEAFF.

This clone has only a few counts. V gene TRBV19 combines with J gene TRBJ2-3; 8 positions agree with TRBD1. The germline gives CDR1 LNHDA, CDR2 SQIVND (reference sequence). The CDR3 has 15 residues. With V trimmed by 3 bases and J by 5 bases, 7 bases remained unmatched. The DNA for the CDR3 is TGTGCCAGTAGTATCCCAGGGGGCGGTGAAGATACGCAGTATTTT. Translation gives CASSIPGGGEDTQYF.

The chain links TRBV5-1 to TRBJ1-4; D might be TRBD1 (5 bases). The germline V gene encodes CDR1 SGHRS and CDR2 YFSETQ. The CDR3 sequence is 15 residues long. Deletions cut 1 base from V and 13 bases from J, with 20 bases between. The CDR3 here is CASSLRVGLAGGLFF. The CDR3 bases are TGCGCCAGCAGCTTGCGGGTGGGTCTCGCCGGGGGACTGTTTTTT.

This chain joins TRBV9 and TRBJ1-2, with a weak D call TRBD1 (5 bases). CDR3 length: 18 amino acids. V lost 0 bases to trimming and J lost 5 bases, with 23 bases between them. Germline V lookup: CDR1 SGDLS, CDR2 YYNGEE. CDR3 sequence: CASSVAREGALSDYGYTF. As DNA, the CDR3 is TGTGCCAGCAGCGTAGCTCGGGAAGGGGCCCTCTCCGATTATGGCTACACCTTC. Using reference TRBV9 and TRBJ1-2 for the parts outside the CDR3, the full variable domain is DSGVTQTPKHLITATGQRVTLRCSPRSGDLSVYWYQQSLDQGLQFLIQYYNGEERAKGNILERFSAQQFPDLHSELNLSSLELGDSALYFCASSVAREGALSDYGYTFGSGTRLTVV.

Only a few counts were recorded for this clone. The genes are TRBV5-5 and TRBJ2-3; possibly TRBD1 for D (7 bases). The CDR3 has 16 residues. Germline CDR1 SGHKS, CDR2 YYEKEE (reference sequence). V lost 0 bases, J lost 4 bases, and 15 bases lay in between. CDR3 nucleotide sequence: TGTGCCAGCAGCTTGGGGCCCAGGGGGGAGCCAGATACGCAGTATTTT. Translated: CASSLGPRGEPDTQYF.

J is TRBJ2-2 and V is TRBV19; possible D gene TRBD1, 6 bases. Trimming cost V 8 bases and J 6 bases, with 16 bases left between them. CDR1 is LNHDA and CDR2 is SQIVND in the germline V gene (reference sequence). CDR3 length: 14 residues. CDR3 nucleotide sequence: TGTGCCAGTGCGCCCGAACAGGGTGCCGGGGAGCTGTTTTTT. Translation: CASAPEQGAGELFF.

This chain links TRBV19 with TRBJ1-1; the D gene is possibly TRBD1 (6 bases). The CDR3 has 18 amino acids. In germline, CDR1 is LNHDA, CDR2 SQIVND (reference sequence). V shed 4 bases and J shed 11 bases, with 32 bases lying between them. The DNA of the CDR3 is TGTGCCAGTAGTACTCGAACTACCGCCTTTCGTCCAGGGGAAGGGGCTTTCTTT. Translation: CASSTRTTAFRPGEGAFF.

The V call is TRBV6-6, the J call TRBJ2-7; D not certain. The length of the CDR3 is 12 residues. Germline values: CDR1 MNHNY, CDR2 SVGAGI (reference sequence). V was clipped by 4 bases and J by 0 bases, with 4 bases between them. The CDR3 DNA reads TGTGCCAGCAGTTCCAGCTCCTACGAGCAGTACTTC. This gives the protein CASSSSSYEQYF.

V usage is TRBV15 and J usage is TRBJ1-2; D is unclear. This CDR3 region has 13 residues. V lost 6 bases and J lost 4, with 12 bases in between. CDR1 and CDR2 from the germline V gene are LNHNV and YYDKDF (reference sequence). The CDR3: CATSNRLLYGYTF. The CDR3 nucleotides are TGTGCCACCAGTAACAGACTACTCTATGGCTACACCTTC.

On this clone: A read error may produce the germline difference seen at one junction end. CDR3 in amino acids: CASSFPQGSKFYTSPLHF. CDR3 sequence (DNA): TGTGCCAGCAGCTTCCCTCAAGGATCCAAGTTTTATACTTCACCCCTCCACTTT. The J gene is TRBJ1-6, the V gene TRBV28; D unresolved. Per germline, CDR1 MDHEN and CDR2 SYDVKM. The CDR3 is made up of 18 amino acids.

The rearrangement links TRBV11-1 to TRBJ1-2; 9 positions match TRBD1. V trimming: 5 bases; J trimming: 2 bases; junction bases outside the gene matches: 6. Germline CDR1 SGHAT, CDR2 FQDESV (reference sequence). The CDR3 is 15 amino acids. CDR3 in amino acids: CASSPRTGVNYGYTF. CDR3 in DNA: TGTGCCAGCAGCCCGCGGACAGGGGTCAACTATGGCTACACCTTC.

This sequence joins TRBV5-6 and TRBJ1-1, with D hard to call. The germline V gene has CDR1 SGHDT and CDR2 YYEEEE. The CDR3 loop spans 12 amino acids. Between the trimmed V and J ends, which lost 3 bases and 1 base, there was a span of 4 bases. The DNA of the CDR3 is TGTGCCAGCAGCTGGGGGAACACTGAAGCTTTCTTT. This sequence encodes CASSWGNTEAFF.

The genes are TRBV4-1 and TRBJ1-5, with 7 positions matching TRBD1. The germline CDR1 and CDR2 sequences are MGHRA and YSYEKL. The CDR3 loop spans 15 amino acids. The ends lost 0 bases at V and 6 bases at J; junction bases unmatched: 5. Written as DNA, the CDR3 is TGCGCCAGCAGCCAAGACAAGGGGGCGAGTCAGCCCCAGCATTTT. Translating it yields CASSQDKGASQPQHF.

The rearrangement joins TRBV11-2 to TRBJ1-4, with 7 bases that match TRBD1. The CDR3 sequence is 15 residues long. V lost 4 bases to trimming and J lost 4 bases; unmatched junction nucleotides: 6. CDR1 is SGHAT and CDR2 is FQNNGV in the germline V gene. The CDR3 coding sequence is TGTGCCAGCAGCTCCCGGGACAGTGATAATGAAAAACTGTTTTTT. Its translation: CASSSRDSDNEKLFF.

The V gene is TRBV4-1, the J gene TRBJ2-7; the match to TRBD1 covers 9 bases. The CDR3 has 15 residues. Trimming removed 2 bases from V and 1 base from J; junction bases left unmatched: 3. Germline V CDR1 and CDR2: MGHRA, YSYEKL. Here the CDR3 reads CASSQRQGDSYEQYF. Here the CDR3 DNA reads TGCGCCAGCAGCCAACGACAGGGGGATTCCTACGAGCAGTACTTC.